The rows below give T cell receptor beta chains drawn from one sample of a study of T cells in Graves' hyperthyroidism and ophthalmopathy. From the multiplex PCR reads, TCRdb called clonotypes with MiXCR, one entry per CDR3 protein. The table includes about 600,000 distinct CDR3 sequences, roughly 15% detected once. The sequenced sample consisted of blood. Every receptor here comes from a woman in her 50s with Graves' ophthalmopathy. Each CDR3 is given with its conserved first and last residue. Fields, in order: J gene, V gene, CDR3 protein.

>TRBJ2-1|TRBV20-1
CSARDLSGDEQFF
>TRBJ2-5|TRBV12-5
CASGLGLAILPTQYF
>TRBJ2-7|TRBV7-9
CASSAGTGSSYEQYF
>TRBJ2-2|TRBV7-8
CASSLTGQGAGELFF
>TRBJ1-1|TRBV7-9
CASSSGQSLLNTKAFF
>TRBJ2-3|TRBV7-6
CASSSLLGALTDTQYF
>TRBJ1-6|TRBV5-4
CASSLLLRGGYNSPLHF
>TRBJ2-2|TRBV6-5
CASSYSGSGRSANTGELFF
>TRBJ1-6|TRBV7-9
CASSSNPGSYNSPLHF
>TRBJ2-7|TRBV18
CASSPGPDVSYEQYF
>TRBJ2-7|TRBV5-1
CASSGTGILEQYF
>TRBJ2-5|TRBV28
CASSAMGTQYF
>TRBJ1-1|TRBV5-1
CASSLAGTGGAEAFF
>TRBJ1-5|TRBV7-9
CASSLGEGHQPQHF
>TRBJ2-5|TRBV7-3
CASSLLGDPETQYF
>TRBJ2-1|TRBV9
CASSVTDSSYNEQFF
>TRBJ2-5|TRBV29-1
CSVEETQYF
>TRBJ2-1|TRBV20-1
CSAQGTSGRGVYNEQFF
>TRBJ1-4|TRBV7-9
CASSFQGAIGEKLFF
>TRBJ2-1|TRBV20-1
CSATDYAGNEQFF
>TRBJ1-5|TRBV28
CASSLGRLNQPQHF
>TRBJ2-7|TRBV7-9
CASSPRTGRIYEQYF
>TRBJ2-7|TRBV29-1
CSVGHRNPSYEQYF
>TRBJ2-7|TRBV25-1
CASRTSGIIYEQYF
>TRBJ1-2|TRBV2
CASSTGQTYGYTF
>TRBJ1-2|TRBV2
CASSDQGPYYGYTF
>TRBJ2-7|TRBV13
CASSLRVGSYEQYF
>TRBJ2-2|TRBV5-1
CASSLAANANTGELFF
>TRBJ1-4|TRBV11-2
CASSFEGGTNEKLFF
>TRBJ1-2|TRBV6-1
CASSPTGQSTNYGYTF
>TRBJ2-5|TRBV15
CATSSGTSATQETQYF
>TRBJ2-7|TRBV7-2
CASSPRTSVGYEQYF
>TRBJ2-1|TRBV7-3
CASSTTGVGANEQFF
>TRBJ2-1|TRBV20-1
CSARDLDGYNEQFF
>TRBJ2-2|TRBV18
CASSGGFTGELFF
>TRBJ1-2|TRBV20-1
CSASKAGGDYGYTF
>TRBJ2-1|TRBV28
CASSLITAGFGENEQFF